This is a list of T cell receptor beta chains from one sample in a study of Ad26.COV2.S vaccination and SARS-CoV-2 variants. Generated by immunoSEQ multiplex PCR, the TCRdb table keeps only in-frame clones and is missing some. The data show 300,000 to 400,000 clones, with approximately 90% seen just once and around 4.5% held by the top ten. The sequenced sample was peripheral blood, obtained in a trial of Ad26.COV2.S vaccine versus placebo. The receptors shown here come from a person aged 18 to 65 who received the Ad26.COV2.S COVID-19 vaccine or a placebo. The CDR3 runs from the conserved cysteine through the conserved F or W. Each record gives: CDR3 protein, CDR3 DNA, D gene, clone size, J gene, V gene. D genes are given only for firm matches. Size tells how often a clone was seen (once, few, many) or the class of an expanded clone, and some rows leave it out.

CSAERGETQYF | TGCAGTGCTGAGAGGGGGGAGACCCAGTACTTC | - | - | TRBJ2-5 | TRBV20-1
CSVGDYVYEQYF | TGCAGCGTTGGGGACTACGTCTACGAGCAGTACTTC | TRBD2 | - | TRBJ2-7 | TRBV29-1
CASSFEAARTGGHGYTF | TGTGCCAGCAGTTTCGAGGCCGCTCGGACAGGGGGACATGGCTACACCTTC | TRBD1 | - | TRBJ1-2 | TRBV7-9
CSVAGEFTDTQYF | TGCAGCGTTGCCGGGGAGTTCACAGATACGCAGTATTTT | - | - | TRBJ2-3 | TRBV29-1
CASSLHRATDTQYF | TGTGCCAGCAGCTTGCACAGGGCCACAGATACGCAGTATTTT | - | - | TRBJ2-3 | TRBV7-2
CASSKGTGTGEGNRNQPQHF | TGTGCCAGCAGCAAAGGGACAGGGACAGGGGAAGGTAATCGCAATCAGCCCCAGCATTTT | - | - | TRBJ1-5 | TRBV21-1
CASSQVAGGTRSPLHF | TGTGCCAGCAGCCAAGTCGCCGGGGGTACCCGTTCACCCCTCCACTTT | - | - | TRBJ1-6 | TRBV14
CATSRPGRSYEQYF | TGTGCCACCAGCCGACCCGGACGGAGCTACGAGCAGTACTTC | - | - | TRBJ2-7 | TRBV15
CASSLAAGAIGELFF | TGTGCCAGCAGCTTAGCGGCGGGAGCTATCGGGGAGCTGTTTTTT | TRBD2 | - | TRBJ2-2 | TRBV7-2
CSASFPSGRIRQETQYF | TGCAGTGCTAGTTTTCCTAGCGGGAGAATTAGGCAAGAGACCCAGTACTTC | TRBD2 | - | TRBJ2-5 | TRBV20-1
CASSRNTDTQYF | TGTGCCAGCAGCCGTAACACAGATACGCAGTATTTT | - | - | TRBJ2-3 | TRBV9
CASSPRTGDEKLFF | TGTGCCAGCAGCCCCCGGACAGGGGATGAAAAACTGTTTTTT | TRBD1 | - | TRBJ1-4 | TRBV7-2
CASGSGSPYNEQFF | TGTGCCAGCGGTAGCGGGAGCCCCTACAATGAGCAGTTCTTC | TRBD2 | - | TRBJ2-1 | TRBV6-5
CSVEKGFTEAFF | TGCAGCGTTGAAAAGGGATTCACTGAAGCTTTCTTT | - | - | TRBJ1-1 | TRBV29-1
CASNGEGRDREKLFF | TGTGCCAGCAATGGGGAGGGAAGGGATCGGGAAAAACTGTTTTTT | - | - | TRBJ1-4 | TRBV6-5
CASSQDSLVDTEAFF | TGCGCCAGCAGCCAAGATAGTTTAGTAGATACTGAAGCTTTCTTT | - | - | TRBJ1-1 | TRBV4-3
CATSSMGQGIRSATNEKLFF | TGTGCCACCAGCAGTATGGGACAGGGGATTCGGAGTGCAACTAATGAAAAACTGTTTTTT | TRBD1 | - | TRBJ1-4 | TRBV15
CASSPMTGYSNQPQHF | TGTGCCAGCAGTCCAATGACAGGTTATAGCAATCAGCCCCAGCATTTT | - | - | TRBJ1-5 | TRBV27
CASSRDGNYGYTF | TGTGCCAGCAGCCGGGACGGGAACTATGGCTACACCTTC | - | few | TRBJ1-2 | TRBV6-2/TRBV6-3
CSVAQGRNSPLHF | TGCAGCGTTGCACAGGGGCGCAATTCACCCCTCCACTTT | TRBD1 | - | TRBJ1-6 | TRBV29-1
CASSTGGLQPQHF | TGTGCCAGCAGCACAGGGGGCCTTCAGCCCCAGCATTTT | TRBD1 | once | TRBJ1-5 | TRBV7-8
CASSPTGLRNQPQHF | TGTGCCAGCAGTCCTACGGGACTTAGAAATCAGCCCCAGCATTTT | - | - | TRBJ1-5 | TRBV28
CAWSVLGPQPQHF | TGTGCCTGGAGTGTACTAGGCCCTCAGCCCCAGCATTTT | - | - | TRBJ1-5 | TRBV30
CAIRTGGYEQYF | TGTGCCATCAGGACAGGGGGATACGAGCAGTACTTC | TRBD1 | - | TRBJ2-7 | TRBV10-3
CASSSGPAGEAFF | TGCGCCAGCAGCTCAGGACCGGCGGGTGAAGCTTTCTTT | - | few | TRBJ1-1 | TRBV5-1
CASSLQDTHTEAFF | TGTGCCAGCAGCTTACAGGACACTCACACTGAAGCTTTCTTT | - | - | TRBJ1-1 | TRBV7-6
CASSFLAGGSTDTQYF | TGTGCCAGCAGCTTTCTAGCGGGAGGGAGCACAGATACGCAGTATTTT | TRBD2 | - | TRBJ2-3 | TRBV7-8
CASSPGTESHSNQPQHF | TGTGCCAGCAGCCCAGGGACAGAGAGCCATAGCAATCAGCCCCAGCATTTT | TRBD1 | - | TRBJ1-5 | TRBV5-8
CASSLRLDSSYEQYF | TGTGCCAGTAGTCTGCGCCTCGACAGCTCCTACGAGCAGTACTTC | - | - | TRBJ2-7 | TRBV19
CASSYDRGITEAFF | TGTGCCAGCTCGTATGACAGGGGAATCACTGAAGCTTTCTTT | TRBD1 | - | TRBJ1-1 | TRBV18
CASSREGAHRVGTGGEQYF | TGCGCCAGCAGCCGGGAGGGGGCGCACAGGGTGGGAACGGGCGGCGAGCAGTACTTC | - | - | TRBJ2-7 | TRBV5-1
CAISEPGTSGVRQYF | TGTGCCATCAGTGAGCCCGGGACTAGCGGAGTCCGGCAGTACTTC | TRBD2 | - | TRBJ2-7 | TRBV10-3
CASSRGNGYNQPQHF | TGTGCCAGCAGCCGAGGGAACGGTTACAATCAGCCCCAGCATTTT | - | - | TRBJ1-5 | TRBV7-9
CASSQDPGATSYEQYF | TGTGCCAGCAGCCAAGATCCGGGGGCGACGTCCTACGAGCAGTACTTC | - | - | TRBJ2-7 | TRBV3-1/TRBV3-2
CARSLEQPQHF | TGTGCCAGAAGCTTAGAACAGCCCCAGCATTTT | - | - | TRBJ1-5 | TRBV5-3
CASNPGLAGENTGELFF | TGTGCCAGCAATCCGGGACTAGCGGGGGAGAACACCGGGGAGCTGTTTTTT | TRBD2 | - | TRBJ2-2 | TRBV9
CASSLGVLQETQYF | TGCGCCAGCAGCTTGGGGGTACTACAAGAGACCCAGTACTTC | - | - | TRBJ2-5 | TRBV5-1
CASSSRWGSKVGTDTQYF | TGTGCCAGCAGTTCGAGGTGGGGGTCAAAGGTGGGGACAGATACGCAGTATTTT | - | - | TRBJ2-3 | TRBV28
CASSQGWFGYTF | TGTGCCAGCAGCCAGGGGTGGTTTGGCTACACCTTC | - | - | TRBJ1-2 | TRBV4-2
CAWSVSRGDTEAFF | TGTGCCTGGAGTGTATCTCGGGGGGACACTGAAGCTTTCTTT | - | once | TRBJ1-1 | TRBV30
CASSFRQAVGGYTF | TGTGCCAGCAGCTTCAGACAGGCGGTCGGGGGCTACACCTTC | - | - | TRBJ1-2 | TRBV13
CASSADISGNTIYF | TGTGCCAGCAGCGCGGACATCTCTGGAAACACCATATATTTT | - | - | TRBJ1-3 | TRBV9
CAWRRGIATGELFF | TGTGCCTGGCGGAGAGGTATCGCCACCGGGGAGCTGTTTTTT | - | - | TRBJ2-2 | TRBV30
CASSLGYSGSPLHF | TGCGCCAGCAGCTTGGGGTACAGTGGTTCACCCCTCCACTTT | - | - | TRBJ1-6 | TRBV5-1
CASTQNRNTGELFF | TGTGCCAGCACCCAAAACAGGAACACCGGGGAGCTGTTTTTT | - | - | TRBJ2-2 | TRBV11-2
CASTNRGGENSPLHF | TGTGCCAGCACCAATCGGGGGGGAGAGAATTCACCCCTCCACTTT | - | - | TRBJ1-6 | TRBV28
CASTRGGVGTEAFF | TGTGCCAGCACCAGAGGGGGGGTGGGCACTGAAGCTTTCTTT | - | - | TRBJ1-1 | TRBV6-5